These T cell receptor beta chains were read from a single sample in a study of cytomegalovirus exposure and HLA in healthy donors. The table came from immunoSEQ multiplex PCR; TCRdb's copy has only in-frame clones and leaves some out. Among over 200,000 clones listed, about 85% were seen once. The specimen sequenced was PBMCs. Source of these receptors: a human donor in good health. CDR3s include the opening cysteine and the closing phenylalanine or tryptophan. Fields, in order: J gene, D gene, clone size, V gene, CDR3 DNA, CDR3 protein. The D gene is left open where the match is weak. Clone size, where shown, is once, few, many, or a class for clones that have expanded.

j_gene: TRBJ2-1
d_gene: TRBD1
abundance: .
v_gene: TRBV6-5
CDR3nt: TGTGCCAGCAGACAGGGGGACGACTACAATGAGCAGTTCTTC
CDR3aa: CASRQGDDYNEQFF

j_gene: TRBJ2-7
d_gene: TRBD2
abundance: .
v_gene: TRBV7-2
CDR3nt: TGTGCCAGCAGCTCGGGACTAGCGGGATACGAGCAGTACTTC
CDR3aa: CASSSGLAGYEQYF

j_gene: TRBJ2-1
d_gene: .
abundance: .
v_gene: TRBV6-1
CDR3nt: TGTGCCAGCAGTGGGATACAGGGCTACAATGAGCAGTTCTTC
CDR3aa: CASSGIQGYNEQFF

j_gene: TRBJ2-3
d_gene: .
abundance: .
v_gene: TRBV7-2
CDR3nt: TGTGCCAGCAGCTTAGGGGCCACAGATACGCAGTATTTT
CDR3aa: CASSLGATDTQYF

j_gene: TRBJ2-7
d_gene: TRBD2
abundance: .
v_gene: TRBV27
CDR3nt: TGTGCCAGCAGTTTGGGACTAGCGGGAACCTACGAGCAGTACTTC
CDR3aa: CASSLGLAGTYEQYF

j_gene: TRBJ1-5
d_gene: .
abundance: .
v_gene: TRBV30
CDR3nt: TGTGCCTGGACCCGATACAATAGCAATCAGCCCCAGCATTTT
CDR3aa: CAWTRYNSNQPQHF

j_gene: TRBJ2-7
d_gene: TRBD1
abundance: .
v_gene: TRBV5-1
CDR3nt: TGCGCCAGCAGCAACGGACAGGATTTGGCCGAGCAGTACTTC
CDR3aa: CASSNGQDLAEQYF

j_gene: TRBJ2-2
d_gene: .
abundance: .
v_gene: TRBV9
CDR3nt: TGTGCCAGCAGCGGAGGACTGCCCACCGGGGAGCTGTTTTTT
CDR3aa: CASSGGLPTGELFF

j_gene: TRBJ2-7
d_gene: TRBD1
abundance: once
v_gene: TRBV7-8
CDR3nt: TGTGCCAGCAGCTTAGGGACAGGGGAGAGCGAGCAGTACTTC
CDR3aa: CASSLGTGESEQYF

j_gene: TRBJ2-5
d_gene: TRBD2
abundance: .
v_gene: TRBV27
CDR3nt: TGTGCCAGCAGTTTTGTTGGCGGGAGGGCTCCCCAAGAGACCCAGTACTTC
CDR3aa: CASSFVGGRAPQETQYF

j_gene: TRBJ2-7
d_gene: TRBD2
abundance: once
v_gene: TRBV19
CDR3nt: TGTGCCACCTCGACGGGACTAGCGGCTTCCTACGAGCAGTACTTC
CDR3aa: CATSTGLAASYEQYF

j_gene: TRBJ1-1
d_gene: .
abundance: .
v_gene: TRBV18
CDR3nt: TGTGCCAGCTCACCAGGCGGGGGCCGGAGCGAAGCTTTCTTT
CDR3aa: CASSPGGGRSEAFF

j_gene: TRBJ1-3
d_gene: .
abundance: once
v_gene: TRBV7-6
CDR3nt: TGTGCCAGCAGCTTCACCAGGGGCGACAGCCCTGGAAACACCATATATTTT
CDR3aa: CASSFTRGDSPGNTIYF

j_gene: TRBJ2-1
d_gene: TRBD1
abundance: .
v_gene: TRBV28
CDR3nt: TGTGCCAGCAGTTGGGACAGGGTCTACAATGAGCAGTTCTTC
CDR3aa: CASSWDRVYNEQFF

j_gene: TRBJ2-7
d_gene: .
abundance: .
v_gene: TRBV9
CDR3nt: TGTGCCAGCAGCAAAACGGGGATGCACGAGCAGTACTTC
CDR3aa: CASSKTGMHEQYF

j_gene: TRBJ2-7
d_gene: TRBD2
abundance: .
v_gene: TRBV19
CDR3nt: TGTGCCAGTAGTGCGACTAGCGGGGCCGGCTACGAGCAGTACTTC
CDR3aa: CASSATSGAGYEQYF

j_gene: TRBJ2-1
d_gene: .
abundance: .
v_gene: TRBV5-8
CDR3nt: TGTGCCAGCAGCCCCGGCCAGGGAACGTTAAGGTACAATGAGCAGTTCTTC
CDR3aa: CASSPGQGTLRYNEQFF

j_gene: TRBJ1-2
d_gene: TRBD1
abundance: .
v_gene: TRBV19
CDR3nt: TGTGCCAGTAGTGGGGGACAGAGCTATGGCTACACCTTC
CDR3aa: CASSGGQSYGYTF

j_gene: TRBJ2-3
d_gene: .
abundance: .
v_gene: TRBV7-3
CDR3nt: TGTGCCAGCAGCTTAACGCCTCGGAGAAACACAGATACGCAGTATTTT
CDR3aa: CASSLTPRRNTDTQYF

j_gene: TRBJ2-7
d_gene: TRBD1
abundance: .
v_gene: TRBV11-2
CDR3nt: TGTGCCAGCAGCTCTCGACAGGGGTCCTACGAGCAGTACTTC
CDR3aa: CASSSRQGSYEQYF

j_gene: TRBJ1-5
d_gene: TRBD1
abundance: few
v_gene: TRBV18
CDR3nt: TGTGCCAGCAACACGGGACAGCGCAATCAGCCCCAGCATTTT
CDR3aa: CASNTGQRNQPQHF

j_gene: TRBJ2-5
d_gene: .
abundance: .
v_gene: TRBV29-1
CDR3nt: TGCAGCGTTGACGTTAGGGTAGCGGAGACCCAGTACTTC
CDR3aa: CSVDVRVAETQYF

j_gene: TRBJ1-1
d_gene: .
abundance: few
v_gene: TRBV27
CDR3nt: TGTGCCAGCAATCGGGGCACTGAAGCTTTCTTT
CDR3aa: CASNRGTEAFF